This T cell receptor (beta chain) was found in a study of cytomegalovirus exposure and HLA in healthy donors. Deletions cut 0 bases from V and 4 bases from J, with 12 bases between. This CDR3 contains 15 residues. The germline V gene has CDR1 SGHNT and CDR2 YENEEA. The PCR made use of 60 Vbeta and 13 Jbeta primers. TCRdb keeps only in-frame clones here, not all; method: immunoSEQ multiplex PCR. The sample has tens of thousands of clones; 75% are singletons. The chain employs TRBV11-3 and TRBJ1-1, with TRBD1 as a possible D gene (6 bases). The sequence came from a man aged 55 to 70 in good health and CMV-seropositive. The sequenced sample was PBMCs. The CDR3 region is CASSLERGFGTEAFF. The CDR3 DNA reads as TGTGCCAGCAGCTTAGAGAGGGGGTTTGGCACTGAAGCTTTCTTT.